One sample yielded the 24 T cell receptor beta chains listed below, sequenced in a study of cytomegalovirus exposure and HLA in healthy donors. The PCR employed 60 Vbeta primers together with 13 Jbeta primers. TCRdb's table, derived via immunoSEQ multiplex PCR, lists solely in-frame clones and lacks some. This sample has around 130,000 clones, with over 70% found just once. The sequencing sample was made of PBMCs. These TCRs come from a woman between 18 and 30 years old in good health and CMV-seronegative.

V and J are TRBV7-9 and TRBJ2-5; the D gene is possibly TRBD1 (5 bases). The end of the DNA is better explained by TRBJ2-7, so the J call may be wrong. Germline assignment: CDR1 SEHNR and CDR2 FQNEAQ (reference sequence). This CDR3 has 13 residues. The CDR3 DNA reads TGTGCCAGCAGCCAGGGTGTCACCTACGAGCAGTACTTC. It encodes CASSQGVTYEQYF.

This clone has a handful of counts. The chain links TRBV6-5 to TRBJ1-2, with TRBD1 matching 7 bases. Germline lookup yields CDR1 MNHEY and CDR2 SVGAGI. V lost 6 bases, J lost 4 bases, and 8 bases stayed unmatched. The CDR3 extends over 14 amino acids. CDR3 nucleotide sequence: TGTGCCAGCAGGATCGACAGGGCCGCCTATGGCTACACCTTC. Protein product: CASRIDRAAYGYTF.

The genes are TRBV6-1 and TRBJ1-6; TRBD1 aligns across 7 bases. With V trimmed by 6 bases and J by 7 bases, 3 bases remained unmatched. The CDR3 has 13 residues. Germline CDR1 and CDR2: MNHNS and SASEGT. CDR3 bases: TGTGCCAGCAGGACAGGGATCAATTCACCCCTCCACTTT. This codes for CASRTGINSPLHF.

There are a few counts of this clone. The J gene is TRBJ2-7, the V gene TRBV18; D is possibly TRBD1 (5 bases). CDR1 is KGHSH, CDR2 LQKENI, per germline. The V gene lost 3 bases and the J gene lost 4 bases, with 16 bases spanning the gap. This CDR3 contains 15 residues. This CDR3 reads CASSPGQGSPYEQYF. In DNA form, the CDR3 reads TGTGCCAGCTCACCGGGTCAGGGCTCCCCTTACGAGCAGTACTTC.

The DNA for the CDR3 is TGTGCCAGTAGTATGGGGACAGTCTCCTACGAGCAGTACTTC. It codes for CASSMGTVSYEQYF. The gene calls are TRBV19 and TRBJ2-7, with 7 nucleotides matching TRBD1. This CDR3 is 14 amino acids long. V shed 3 bases, J shed 0 bases, and the junction held 2 bases outside the gene matches. Germline assignment: CDR1 LNHDA and CDR2 SQIVND (reference sequence).

This chain links TRBV5-4 with TRBJ2-7; 11 positions match TRBD2. V lost 3 bases to trimming and J lost 0 bases; unmatched junction nucleotides: 8. CDR3 length equals 17 residues. Looked up from germline, CDR1 is SGHNT and CDR2 is YYREEE (reference sequence). The CDR3 nucleotides are TGTGCCAGCAGCTCCACTCTACTAGCGGGGGCCTCCTACGAGCAGTACTTC. This codes for CASSSTLLAGASYEQYF. Full variable domain (missing parts from reference TRBV5-4 and TRBJ2-7): ETGVTQSPTHLIKTRGQQVTLRCSSQSGHNTVSWYQQALGQGPQFIFQYYREEENGRGNFPPRFSGLQFPNYSSELNVNALELDDSALYLCASSSTLLAGASYEQYFGPGTRLTVT.

This sequence joins TRBV5-1 and TRBJ2-3, with TRBD2 as a possible D gene (6 bases). With 3 bases removed from V and 6 bases from J, the gap between germline ends came to 17 bases. The CDR3 covers 15 residues. CDR1 is SGHRS and CDR2 is YFSETQ in the germline V gene. The DNA for the CDR3 is TGCGCCAGCAGCTCATCGGGGGACTTGTCGGATACGCAGTATTTT. This gives the protein CASSSSGDLSDTQYF.

The chain joins TRBV12-5 to TRBJ2-2, with TRBD1 matching 8 bases. Germline CDR1 LGHNT, CDR2 FRNRAP. Unmatched junction bases numbered 1, after V lost 1 base and J lost 0 bases. The CDR3 consists of 16 residues. CDR3: CASGLGTGTNTGELFF. In nucleotides, the CDR3 is TGTGCTAGTGGTTTGGGGACAGGGACGAACACCGGGGAGCTGTTTTTT.

The J gene is TRBJ2-7, the V gene TRBV18; D is uncertain. V gave up 5 bases and J gave up 1 base, with 9 bases separating them. This CDR3 is 13 amino acids long. In germline, CDR1 is KGHSH, CDR2 LQKENI. CDR3 protein: CASSSRYSYEQYF. CDR3 in DNA: TGTGCCAGCTCATCGCGTTATTCCTACGAGCAGTACTTC.

This clone appeared a few times. The V call is TRBV11-2, the J call TRBJ1-6; D remains ambiguous. The germline V gene encodes CDR1 SGHAT and CDR2 FQNNGV. The V and J ends lost 4 bases and 9 bases respectively, with 7 bases between them. This CDR3 spans 12 amino acids. The CDR3 coding sequence is TGTGCCAGCAGCTGGGCTGGTTCACCCCTCCACTTT. This gives the protein CASSWAGSPLHF.

The chain joins TRBV19 to TRBJ1-6; D is perhaps TRBD1 (5 bases). CDR3 length: 12 residues. Germline V gene sequence: CDR1 LNHDA, CDR2 SQIVND (reference sequence). V was pared by 4 bases and J by 8 bases, with 6 bases between. CDR3 loop: CASSTRDSPLHF. The CDR3 DNA sequence: TGTGCCAGTAGTACCAGGGATTCACCCCTCCACTTT.

In its sample, this clone was seen a few times. This rearrangement joins TRBV5-1 to TRBJ2-3; 9 nucleotides agree with TRBD1. From germline, CDR1 is SGHRS and CDR2 YFSETQ. The V and J ends lost 4 bases and 4 bases, in that order; junction bases with no gene match: 7. The CDR3 spans 15 residues. The CDR3 loop reads CASSPRTGDSDTQYF. Written as DNA, the CDR3 is TGCGCCAGCAGCCCCCGGACAGGGGACTCAGATACGCAGTATTTT.

The rearrangement uses TRBV4-3 and TRBJ2-7; the D gene is possibly TRBD1 (6 bases). This CDR3 region has 15 residues. The germline V gene encodes CDR1 LGHNA and CDR2 YSLEER. V gave up 1 base and J gave up 1 base, with 11 bases separating them. Written as DNA, the CDR3 is TGCGCCAGCAGCCAAGGATTAGGACAGTCCTACGAGCAGTACTTC. As protein: CASSQGLGQSYEQYF.

The chain carries TRBV25-1 and TRBJ2-7, with D perhaps TRBD1 (6 bases). Germline V gives CDR1 MGHDK, CDR2 SYGVNS. Trimming shortened V by 6 bases and J by 2 bases, and 8 bases separated the two germline ends. This CDR3 has 12 amino acids. The CDR3 loop reads CASRDSAYEQYF. The CDR3 DNA sequence: TGTGCCAGCAGGGACAGCGCCTACGAGCAGTACTTC.

The V gene is TRBV2, the J gene TRBJ1-1, with TRBD1 as a possible D gene (5 bases). The CDR3 has 13 residues. The germline gives CDR1 SNHLY, CDR2 FYNNEI. The V and J ends lost 3 bases and 5 bases respectively, with 10 bases between them. The CDR3 here is CASSDLTETEAFF. The CDR3 coding sequence is TGTGCCAGCAGTGATTTGACAGAAACTGAAGCTTTCTTT.

The V and J genes are TRBV27 and TRBJ2-5; 8 nucleotides match TRBD1. This CDR3 contains 18 residues. V lost 5 bases to trimming and J lost 1 base; unmatched junction nucleotides: 15. In germline, CDR1 is MNHEY, CDR2 SMNVEV (reference sequence). The CDR3 sequence: CASSPGQGSALAQETQYF. CDR3 coding DNA: TGTGCCAGCAGTCCCGGACAGGGCTCAGCCCTCGCCCAAGAGACCCAGTACTTC.

CDR3 coding DNA: TGCAGCGTGACGCCGGGACAGGGGGCAACTGAAGCTTTCTTT. Its translation: CSVTPGQGATEAFF. This rearrangement joins TRBV29-1 to TRBJ1-1, with 12 bases aligning to TRBD1. Trimming removed 6 bases from V and 5 bases from J; junction bases left unmatched: 7. Germline V gene sequence: CDR1 SQVTM, CDR2 ANQGSEA. CDR3 length: 14 residues. The full variable domain, in which reference TRBV29-1 and TRBJ1-1 provide the parts outside the CDR3, is SAVISQKPSRDICQRGTSLTIQCQVDSQVTMMFWYRQQPGQSLTLIATANQGSEATYESGFVIDKFPISRPNLTFSTLTVSNMSPEDSSIYLCSVTPGQGATEAFFGQGTRLTVV.

This clone was picked up one time. The chain combines TRBV7-2 with TRBJ2-7; possible D gene TRBD1, 5 bases. Germline assignment: CDR1 SGHTA and CDR2 FQGNSA. The CDR3 totals 15 residues. V dropped 5 bases and J dropped 2 bases, with 16 bases sitting between them. CDR3 residues: CASSPDSTVPYEQYF. The CDR3 DNA follows: TGTGCCAGCAGCCCAGACAGTACAGTACCCTACGAGCAGTACTTC. Drawing the rest from reference TRBV7-2 and TRBJ2-7, the complete variable domain is GAGVSQSPSNKVTEKGKDVELRCDPISGHTALYWYRQSLGQGLEFLIYFQGNSAPDKSGLPSDRFSAERTGGSVSTLTIQRTQQEDSAVYLCASSPDSTVPYEQYFGPGTRLTVT.

The table lists this clone with a few counts. The gene calls are TRBV18 and TRBJ2-7, with D maybe TRBD2 (5 bases). V shed 3 bases and J shed 4 bases, with 7 bases lying between them. Germline CDR1 and CDR2: KGHSH and LQKENI. There are 12 residues in the CDR3. The CDR3 sequence is CASSPREYEQYF. DNA for the CDR3: TGTGCCAGCTCACCCCGGGAATACGAGCAGTACTTC.

This clone appeared a single time. Here the CDR3 reads CASSPPTGKDEQFF. Written as DNA, the CDR3 is TGTGCCAGTTCTCCCCCAACAGGCAAGGATGAGCAGTTCTTC. The gene calls are TRBV19 and TRBJ2-1, with a tentative D call TRBD1 (5 bases). Germline-derived CDR1 and CDR2 are LNHDA and SQIVND (reference sequence). The CDR3 totals 14 residues. The V end was cut by 8 bases, the J end by 8 bases, with 19 bases between.

The V call is TRBV11-2, the J call TRBJ1-1; possible D gene TRBD1, 6 bases. CDR1 is SGHAT and CDR2 is FQNNGV in the germline V gene. The V and J ends lost 8 bases and 0 bases respectively, with 10 bases between them. This CDR3 is 13 amino acids long. The CDR3 protein is CASGWGLNTEAFF. The CDR3 nucleotides read TGTGCCAGCGGATGGGGGCTGAACACTGAAGCTTTCTTT. Supplemented by reference TRBV11-2 and TRBJ1-1, the full variable domain reads EAGVAQSPRYKIIEKRQSVAFWCNPISGHATLYWYQQILGQGPKLLIQFQNNGVVDDSQLPKDRFSAERLKGVDSTLKIQPAKLEDSAVYLCASGWGLNTEAFFGQGTRLTVV.

V gene TRBV18 combines with J gene TRBJ2-7; 12 bases are shared with TRBD2. The CDR3 is 16 amino acids. Germline V gene sequence: CDR1 KGHSH, CDR2 LQKENI. Unmatched junction bases numbered 4, after V lost 1 base and J lost 3 bases. CDR3 sequence reads: CASSPLGTSGRYEQYF. CDR3 sequence (DNA): TGTGCCAGCTCACCACTAGGGACTAGCGGGCGCTACGAGCAGTACTTC.

The rearrangement joins TRBV4-2 to TRBJ2-3, with 12 bases that match TRBD2. Trimming at V came to 0 bases and at J to 4 bases, leaving 8 bases not matched to a gene. Germline V gene sequence: CDR1 LGHNA, CDR2 YNFKEQ. The CDR3 contains 18 residues. CDR3 coding DNA: TGTGCCAGCAGCCAAGATCATCTAGCGGGAGGGCCATCAGATACGCAGTATTTT. Its translation: CASSQDHLAGGPSDTQYF.

The chain uses TRBV4-1 and TRBJ1-1; D is ambiguous. Germline V gene sequence: CDR1 MGHRA, CDR2 YSYEKL. This CDR3 comprises 14 residues. Trimming cost V 0 bases and J 5 bases, with 10 bases left between them. Here the CDR3 reads CASSQEGGGTEAFF. CDR3 sequence (DNA): TGCGCCAGCAGCCAAGAGGGAGGAGGGACTGAAGCTTTCTTT.